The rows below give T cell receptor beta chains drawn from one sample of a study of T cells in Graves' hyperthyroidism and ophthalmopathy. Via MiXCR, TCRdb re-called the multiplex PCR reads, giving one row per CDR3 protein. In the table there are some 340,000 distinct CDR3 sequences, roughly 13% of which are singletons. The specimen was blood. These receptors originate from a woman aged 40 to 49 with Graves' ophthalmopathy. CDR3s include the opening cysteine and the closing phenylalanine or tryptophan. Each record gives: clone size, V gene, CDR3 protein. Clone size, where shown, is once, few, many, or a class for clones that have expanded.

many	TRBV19	CASSIDDRATEAFF
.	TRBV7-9	CASRTGTRLWETQYF
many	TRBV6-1	CASFKALGGRNTEAFF
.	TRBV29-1	CSVEGDGSYEQYF
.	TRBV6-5	CASSYDGINQPQHF
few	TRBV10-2	CASQRKIRGMNTEAFF
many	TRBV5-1	CASSTPGAYGGELFF
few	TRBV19	CASSTRQGREQYF
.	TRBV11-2	CASSPLAGGPAEQFF
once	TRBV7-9	CASSPPGTGDTGELFF